This T cell receptor beta chain was found in a study of blood T cell repertoires in COVID-19. Germline CDR1 MDHEN, CDR2 SYDVKM. The CDR3 is 14 amino acids. With 6 bases clipped from V and 9 bases from J, the junction kept 8 bases outside the gene matches. TCRdb's copy holds only in-frame clones and misses some; the assay was immunoSEQ multiplex PCR. The profile covers 360,000 or so clones, with 88% appearing a single time and approximately 0.97% taken by the ten largest. Individuals in the exposed group had encountered a COVID-19 case within 2 weeks preceding study entry. The sequence came from a woman aged 25-40 years who had been exposed to COVID-19. This rearrangement joins TRBV28 to TRBJ1-6; TRBD1 aligns across 7 bases. Sequencing was performed on PBMCs or T cells enriched from blood (not recorded which). This CDR3 is CASRPTGEASPLHF. Written as DNA, the CDR3 is TGTGCCAGCAGACCCACAGGGGAAGCTTCACCCCTCCACTTT.